One TCR beta chain is described in this entry. This clone was seen only once. There is no known antigen for this receptor. There are no base qualities to consult, and no much larger clone falls within one base. This sample is part of a study of CD8+ T cells in alopecia areata listed by TCRdb under 2018. A note on the overall study: The treated patients, all with moderate-to-severe alopecia areata, were enrolled in an open-label pilot trial of oral tofacitinib given at 5 to 10 mg twice daily. Tofacitinib was administered for 6 to 18 months, and 6 months of follow-up off drug were then conducted to assess delayed response and recurrence. Clonality in the scalp was compared among normal scalp (n=4), patchy alopecia areata scalp (n=8), and alopecia totalis/universalis scalp (n=8). High-throughput TCRbeta sequencing was used to examine T cell clonal expansion in alopecia areata in both the C3H/HeJ mouse model and human patients. RNA was obtained with the PAXgene miRNA kit for fixed scalp, the miRNeasy kit for PBMCs, and the RNeasy kit for mouse skin. TCRbeta CDR3 regions were amplified by immunoSEQ multiplex PCR using 35 Vbeta forward and 13 Jbeta reverse primers. Biopsies were taken from tofacitinib-treated patients at baseline and at 4 and 24 weeks of treatment, and a later scalp biopsy was taken in several of the tofacitinib-treated patients. In humans, TCRbeta sequencing was performed on scalp tissue and on sorted CD4+ and CD8+ peripheral blood T cells from healthy controls and from patients with patchy or totalis/universalis alopecia areata. The SALT score, which quantifies the percentage of affected scalp surface area, was used to measure disease severity in treated patients.

In light of the paper, this sample's time point label describes: around 29 days on oral tofacitinib. The meaning of the sample's treatment or condition label: oral pan-JAK inhibitor, 5-10 mg twice daily. Lesional scalp punch biopsies and peripheral blood were obtained from alopecia areata patients. After PBMCs were isolated by density centrifugation and stained for CD3, CD4 and CD8, a FACSAria was used to sort CD4+ and CD8+ T cells. Compared with germline, V lacks 0 bases and J lacks 5 bases; bases without a gene match: 10. As encoded in the germline V gene, CDR1 is MGHRA while CDR2 is YSYEKL. Including the terminal cysteine and phenylalanine, the CDR3 comprises 17 residues. Only CDR3 DNA is held: 51 bases, read in frame from base 1. Library creation used the immunoSEQ multiplex PCR assay. RNA was extracted from all samples and reverse transcribed into cDNA, which served as template for TCR sequencing. SuperScript III was used for first-strand cDNA synthesis, primed with a 2:1 mix of oligo-dT and random hexamers. A synthetic immune receptor repertoire was used to gauge amplification bias, and whatever bias remained was removed computationally. As for the original processing: Raw reads were preprocessed to remove errors, and CDR3 was defined by IMGT conventions from the conserved cysteine to phenylalanine. To get clonality, Shannon entropy was normalized by log2 of the number of productive unique TCRs and the result was subtracted from 1. CD4 or CD8 identity of scalp clones was inferred by cross-referencing scalp TCRbeta sequences with sorted blood CD4 and CD8 repertoires. TCRdb carries this immuneACCESS record with in-frame sequences only. Its versions omit some clonotypes, under half of them owing to an unresolved V gene in the studies checked, with the rest unexplained. Clone size and the V and J calls come from that table; the DNA yielded D and trimming. Within this sample are around 190,000 clones, with 64% of them counted one time only. Together, the top ten hold around 4.2% of the sample.

Overall results and qualifications from the work: During tofacitinib treatment, many expanded lesional clones remained in scalp and blood, and this persistence may partly explain relapse after treatment is stopped. Compared with normal scalp, lesional scalp, particularly in alopecia totalis/universalis, had higher clonality and more expanded CD8+ clones, which suggests antigenic drive. Scalp TCR repertoire analysis is complicated because resident alphabeta T cells in normal human skin are also sequenced, whereas mouse skin is dominated by gammadelta T cells. The treated cohort was small, with a single nonresponder, so links between baseline CD8+ expansion and response need larger studies. Compared with mice, TCR sequences shared between patients were less clear, possibly partly because of HLA diversity across the patient population. Tofacitinib significantly decreased scalp clonality and the number of expanded CD8+ clones among the top 100 scalp clones.

This clonotype was obtained from a human donor with alopecia areata. The sequences come from CD4+ T cells sorted from blood, collected at week 4, from a patient treated with tofacitinib. The V gene is TRBV4-1 and the J gene is TRBJ2-5; the junction holds 9 bases that match TRBD2. The DNA reads as follows: TGCGCCAGCAGCCAAGATTTCGGCGGGGGGGCCGGCGAGACCCAGTACTTC. Its amino acids are CASSQDFGGGAGETQYF.